The clone carrying this T cell receptor beta chain was observed many times. This sample is drawn from a study of regulatory T cells in long-lasting Graves disease. Both iRepertoire HTBI primers and Arm-PCR of CDR3 regions were used to build the TCR beta libraries. TCRdb passed the multiplex PCR reads through MiXCR, listing each CDR3 protein once. The sample contains hundreds of thousands of distinct CDR3 sequences, about 19% of which appear only once. CDR3 size: 16 residues. V gave up 8 bases and J gave up 1 base, with 20 bases separating them. The germline gives CDR1 MNHNS, CDR2 SASEGT. The sample's time point: persistent/refractory GD, antithyroid drugs over 5 years with positive TRAb. Construction of the TCR library relied on RNA isolated from PBMCs.

This material consisted of peripheral blood mononuclear cells (PBMCs), taken when the disease was refractory, from a patient treated with antithyroid drugs. The chain has TRBV6-1 and TRBJ1-1, with D perhaps TRBD1 (6 bases). This TCR was recovered from a female donor with Graves disease. The chain's CDR3 is CASRLGGRWRNTEAFF. The CDR3, as DNA: TGTGCCAGCCGTCTCGGGGGGCGCTGGAGGAACACTGAAGCTTTCTTT.